The entry below gives a single T cell receptor (beta chain) sequence along with its context. Antigen unknown. Sequenced by immunoSEQ multiplex PCR; TCRdb stores in-frame clones only, minus some. The sample includes 65,000 to 90,000 clones, around 79% seen only once; the top ten take 2.1%. CDR1 is MNHNS, CDR2 SASEGT, per germline. Trimming stripped 4 bases from V and 0 bases from J, with 13 bases between. There are 15 residues in the CDR3. This entry belongs to a study of glioma-infiltrating T cells after dendritic cell vaccination. Before vaccination, two weeks after the third vaccination, and at progression, PBMC were collected. Study-wide findings and caveats: Patients with more pretreatment TILs had longer time to progression and survival.

The clonotype comes from a human donor with glioblastoma. Sequencing used blood, obtained before dendritic cell vaccination. The V call is TRBV6-1, the J call TRBJ2-7; D is uncertain. The CDR3 DNA is TGTGCCAGCAGTGTGGCGAGCTCGGGCTCCTACGAGCAGTACTTC. Amino acid sequence: CASSVASSGSYEQYF.